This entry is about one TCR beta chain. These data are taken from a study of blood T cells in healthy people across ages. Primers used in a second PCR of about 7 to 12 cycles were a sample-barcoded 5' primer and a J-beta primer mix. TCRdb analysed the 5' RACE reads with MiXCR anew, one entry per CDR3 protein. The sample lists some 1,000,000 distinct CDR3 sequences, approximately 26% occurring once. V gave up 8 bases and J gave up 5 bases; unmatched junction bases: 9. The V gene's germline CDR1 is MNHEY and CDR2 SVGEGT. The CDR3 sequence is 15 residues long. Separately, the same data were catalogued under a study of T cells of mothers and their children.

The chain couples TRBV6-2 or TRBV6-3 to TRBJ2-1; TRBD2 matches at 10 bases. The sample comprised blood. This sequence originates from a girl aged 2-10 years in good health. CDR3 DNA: TGTGCCAGCGGGATTACGGGACTAGCGCACAATGAGCAGTTCTTC. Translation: CASGITGLAHNEQFF.